This T cell receptor (beta chain) was sequenced during a study of CD8 T cells in Susac syndrome. Study background: Within the group of sequenced Susac syndrome patients, five or six had active disease and 8 or 9 were in remission. At the time their blood was drawn, patients with Susac syndrome were either therapy-naive, on corticosteroids (with some of them also receiving intravenous immunoglobulin), or on intravenous immunoglobulin alone.

Germline CDR1 reads GTSNPN; CDR2 reads SVGIG (reference sequence). This CDR3 contains 12 residues. Of note for this clonotype: Its target is not known. The junction shows a germline mismatch at one end, possibly a read error.

A quantity of 0.5 to 1 ug RNA underwent reverse transcription using random hexamers. Amplification of the TCR beta CDR3 was carried out by immunoSEQ multiplex PCR, which spanned a total of 54 Vbeta and 13 Jbeta segments. Each CDR3 protein gets one entry after TCRdb re-called the immunoSEQ multiplex PCR reads with MiXCR. The table records about 180,000 distinct CDR3 sequences, 95% to 97% of them present only once. General observations from the study: The authors acknowledged that their TCR sequencing and HLA analysis involved a relatively small number of individuals.

This clonotype was sampled from a human donor with Susac syndrome. The rearrangement joins TRBV30 to TRBJ2-7; 7 bases align to TRBD1. The sample taken for sequencing was CD4+ T cells from PBMCs. The CDR3 bases are TGTGCTTGGACAGGATTGAATTACGAGCAGTACTTC. This gives the protein CAWTGLNYEQYF.